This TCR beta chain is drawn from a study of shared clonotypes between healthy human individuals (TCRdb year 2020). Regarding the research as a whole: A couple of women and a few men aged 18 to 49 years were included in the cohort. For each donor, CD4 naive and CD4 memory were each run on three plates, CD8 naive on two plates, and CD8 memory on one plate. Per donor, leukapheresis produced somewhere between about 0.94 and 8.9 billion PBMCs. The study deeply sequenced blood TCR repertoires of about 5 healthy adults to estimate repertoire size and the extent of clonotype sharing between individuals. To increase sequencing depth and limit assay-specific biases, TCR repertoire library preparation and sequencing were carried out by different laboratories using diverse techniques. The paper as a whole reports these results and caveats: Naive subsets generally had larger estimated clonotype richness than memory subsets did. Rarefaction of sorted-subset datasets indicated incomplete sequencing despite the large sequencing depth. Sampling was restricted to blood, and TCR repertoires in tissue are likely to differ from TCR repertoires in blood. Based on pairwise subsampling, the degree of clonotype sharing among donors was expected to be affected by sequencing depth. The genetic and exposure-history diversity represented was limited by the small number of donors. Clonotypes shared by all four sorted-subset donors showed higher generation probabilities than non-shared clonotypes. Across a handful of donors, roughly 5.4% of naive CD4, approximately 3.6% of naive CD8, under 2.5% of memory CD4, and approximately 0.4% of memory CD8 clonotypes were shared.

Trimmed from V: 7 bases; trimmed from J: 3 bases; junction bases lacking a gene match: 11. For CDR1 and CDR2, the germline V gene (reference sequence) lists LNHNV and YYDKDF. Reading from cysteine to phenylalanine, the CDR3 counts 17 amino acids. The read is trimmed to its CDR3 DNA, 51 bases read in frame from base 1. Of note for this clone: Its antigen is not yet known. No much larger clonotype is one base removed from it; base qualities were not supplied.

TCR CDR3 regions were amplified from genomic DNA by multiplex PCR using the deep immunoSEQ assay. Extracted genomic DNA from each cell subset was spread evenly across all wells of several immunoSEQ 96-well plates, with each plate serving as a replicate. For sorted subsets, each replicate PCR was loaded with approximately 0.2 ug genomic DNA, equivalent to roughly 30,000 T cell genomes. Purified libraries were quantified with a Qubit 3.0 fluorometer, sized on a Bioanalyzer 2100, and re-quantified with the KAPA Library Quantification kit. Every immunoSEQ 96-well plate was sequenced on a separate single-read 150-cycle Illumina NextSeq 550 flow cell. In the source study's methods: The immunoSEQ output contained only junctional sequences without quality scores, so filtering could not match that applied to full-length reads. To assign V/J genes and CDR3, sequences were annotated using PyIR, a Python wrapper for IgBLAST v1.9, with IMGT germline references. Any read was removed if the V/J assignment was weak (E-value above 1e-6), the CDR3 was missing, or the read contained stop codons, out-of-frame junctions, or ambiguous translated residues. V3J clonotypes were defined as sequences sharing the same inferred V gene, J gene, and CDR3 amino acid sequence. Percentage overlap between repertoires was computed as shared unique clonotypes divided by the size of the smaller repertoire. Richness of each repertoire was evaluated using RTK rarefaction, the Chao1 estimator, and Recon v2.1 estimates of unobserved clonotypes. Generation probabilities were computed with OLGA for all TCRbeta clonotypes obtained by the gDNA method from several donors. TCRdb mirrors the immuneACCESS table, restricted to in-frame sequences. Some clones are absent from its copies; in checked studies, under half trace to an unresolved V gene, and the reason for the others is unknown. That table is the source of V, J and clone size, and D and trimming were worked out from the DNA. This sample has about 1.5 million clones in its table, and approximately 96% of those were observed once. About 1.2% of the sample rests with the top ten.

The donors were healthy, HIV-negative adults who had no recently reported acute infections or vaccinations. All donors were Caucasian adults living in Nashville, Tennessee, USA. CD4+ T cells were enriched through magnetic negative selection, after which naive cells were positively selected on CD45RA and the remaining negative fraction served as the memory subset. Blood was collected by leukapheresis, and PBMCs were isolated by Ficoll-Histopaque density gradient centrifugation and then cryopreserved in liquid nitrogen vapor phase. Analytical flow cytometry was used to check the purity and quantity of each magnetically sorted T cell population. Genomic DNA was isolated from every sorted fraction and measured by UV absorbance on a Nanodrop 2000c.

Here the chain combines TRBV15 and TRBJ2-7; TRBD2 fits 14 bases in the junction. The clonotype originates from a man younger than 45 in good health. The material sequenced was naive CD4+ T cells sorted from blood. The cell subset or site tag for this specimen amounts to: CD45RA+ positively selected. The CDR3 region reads CATKTGLAGEGGYEQYF. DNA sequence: TGTGCCACCAAAACGGGACTAGCGGGAGAAGGTGGCTACGAGCAGTACTTC. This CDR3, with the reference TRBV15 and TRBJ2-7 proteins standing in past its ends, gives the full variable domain DAMVIQNPRYQVTQFGKPVTLSCSQTLNHNVMYWYQQKSSQAPKLLFHYYDKDFNNEADTPDNFQSRRPNTSFCFLDIRSPGLGDTAMYLCATKTGLAGEGGYEQYFGPGTRLTVT.